The clone carrying this T cell receptor beta chain was recorded at least ten times. Antigen specificity is unknown. A universal primer binding site was introduced by template switching. The final cDNA contained unique molecular identifiers. TCRdb reanalysed the 5' RACE reads using MiXCR and keeps one entry per CDR3 protein. The repertoire consists of 350,000 to 600,000 distinct CDR3 sequences, with 13% to 15% occurring once and the leading ten covering approximately 0.52%. The source of the sample is a study of identical twins. General study findings and limits: Without tracking the same donors, conclusions rested on cross-sectional statistical analysis. Abundant beta clonotypes from cord blood had fewer insertions, unlike memory repertoires, which showed none.

The CDR3 runs 14 residues. Germline V CDR1 and CDR2: SGHTA, FQGNSA. V lost 5 bases, J lost 9 bases, and 5 bases stayed unmatched. There were only healthy Caucasians among the donors. These data also featured in a second study, about yellow fever vaccine responses in identical twins.

Sequencing was carried out using CD4+ T cells sorted from blood. The V and J genes are TRBV7-2 and TRBJ2-1, with 12 bases identical to TRBD2. The TCR comes from a woman aged 18-29 years in good health. The CDR3 nucleotides read TGTGCCAGCAGCGGACTAGCGGGAAACGGTGAGCAGTTCTTC. The encoded protein is CASSGLAGNGEQFF.